The subject of this entry is one TCR beta chain. The data were obtained in a study of T cell responses to AZD1222 COVID-19 vaccine. V was cut by 4 bases and J by 5 bases, with 12 bases left in between. The CDR3 has 13 amino acids. Germline V CDR1 and CDR2: SGHRS, YFSETQ. Assay: immunoSEQ multiplex PCR; the TCRdb copy retains only in-frame clones and omits some. The table records some 130,000 clones, approximately 92% of them present only once. The chain couples TRBV5-1 to TRBJ2-5; the D gene is possibly TRBD2 (5 bases). Here the sequenced sample was peripheral blood, taken 28 days after the second AZD1222 dose. This TCR was sampled from an adult who received the AZD1222 COVID-19 vaccine. The CDR3 coding sequence is TGCGCCAGCAGCATCGGGGTTTCCGAGACCCAGTACTTC. It codes for CASSIGVSETQYF.